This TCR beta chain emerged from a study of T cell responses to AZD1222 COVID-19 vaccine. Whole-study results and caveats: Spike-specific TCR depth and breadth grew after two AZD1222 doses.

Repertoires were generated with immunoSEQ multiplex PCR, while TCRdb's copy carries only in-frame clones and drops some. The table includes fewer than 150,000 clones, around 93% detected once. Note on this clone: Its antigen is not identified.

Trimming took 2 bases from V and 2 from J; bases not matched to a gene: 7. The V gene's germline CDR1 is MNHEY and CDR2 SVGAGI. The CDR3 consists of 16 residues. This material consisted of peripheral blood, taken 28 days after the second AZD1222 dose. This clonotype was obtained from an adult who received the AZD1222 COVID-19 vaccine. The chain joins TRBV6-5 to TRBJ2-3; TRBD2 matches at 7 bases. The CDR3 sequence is CASSYLGLVPTDTQYF. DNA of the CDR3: TGTGCCAGCAGTTACCTCGGACTAGTCCCCACAGATACGCAGTATTTT.